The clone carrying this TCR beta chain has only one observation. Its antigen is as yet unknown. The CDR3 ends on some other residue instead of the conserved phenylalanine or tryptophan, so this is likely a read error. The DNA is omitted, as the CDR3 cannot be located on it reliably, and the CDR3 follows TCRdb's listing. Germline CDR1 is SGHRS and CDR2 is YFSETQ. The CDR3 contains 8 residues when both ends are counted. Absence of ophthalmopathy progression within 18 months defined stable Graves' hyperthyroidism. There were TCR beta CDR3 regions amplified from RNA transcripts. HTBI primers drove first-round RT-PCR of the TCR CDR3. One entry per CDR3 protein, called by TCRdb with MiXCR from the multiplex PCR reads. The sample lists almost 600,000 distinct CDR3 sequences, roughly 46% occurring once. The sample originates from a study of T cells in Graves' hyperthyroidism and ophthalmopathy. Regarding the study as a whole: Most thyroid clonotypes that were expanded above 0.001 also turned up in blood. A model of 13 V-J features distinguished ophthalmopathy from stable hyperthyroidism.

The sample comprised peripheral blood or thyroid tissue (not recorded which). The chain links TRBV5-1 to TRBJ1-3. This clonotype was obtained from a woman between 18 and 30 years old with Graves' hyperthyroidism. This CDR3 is CASSLASA.